The present entry profiles one T cell receptor beta chain with its context. Its cognate antigen is unknown. The ends were cut back, 2 bases at V and 5 bases at J, with 12 bases in the middle. The CDR3 covers 13 residues. Germline CDR1 is GTSNPN and CDR2 is SVGIG (reference sequence). The data are from a study of cytomegalovirus exposure and HLA in healthy donors. In the study overall: Samples from HLA-typed donors yielded about 86 million unique TCRs in an early data release. Study-level results: In a later analysis, HLA-C alleles had the fewest associated TCRs, DRB1 alleles the most. Reports indicate that TCR beta sequences accurately predicted the HLA-A and HLA-B alleles of most subjects.

The primer mix had 60 Vbeta and 13 Jbeta primers. Methods used by the authors: Roughly 12 million shared chains were among some 80 million unique TCR beta chains counted in a later analysis. Only in-frame clones appear in the TCRdb table, and some are missing; sequencing was by immunoSEQ multiplex PCR. D and trimming come from the DNA, and the V and J calls and clone size come from that table. Among fewer than 150,000 clones listed, approximately 80% were seen once. The TCR was taken from a male donor in good health and CMV-seronegative. This rearrangement joins TRBV30 to TRBJ1-2, with D possibly being TRBD1 (5 bases). Sequenced sample: PBMCs. The CDR3 region is CAWSRQGGYGYTF. CDR3 nucleotides: TGTGCCTGGAGTCGGCAGGGCGGATATGGCTACACCTTC.